This is a list of T cell receptor beta chains from one sample in a study of vaccination and CD4 T cells after COVID-19. TCRdb fed the PCR reads into MiXCR, producing one record per CDR3 protein. Of almost 20,000 distinct CDR3 sequences detected, about 52% appear once; the ten largest clones hold over 7%. These receptors lack a known antigen. Sample: CD4+ T cells from blood, cultured in vitro. The receptor source for this set is a human donor who had recovered from COVID-19. CDR3s include the opening cysteine and the closing phenylalanine or tryptophan. A D gene is named only where the DNA matches it firmly. Size values are once, few and many counts, or a class for expanded clones, and some rows have none.

d_gene,j_gene,abundance,v_gene,len,CDR3aa,CDR3nt
NA,TRBJ1-1,NA,TRBV7-2,14,CASSLDGRGTEAFF,TGTGCCAGCAGCTTAGATGGTCGGGGCACTGAAGCTTTCTTT
NA,TRBJ1-2,few,TRBV20-1,11,CSARRVDGYTF,TGCAGTGCTAGGAGGGTTGACGGCTACACCTTC
NA,TRBJ2-2,few,TRBV6-1,14,CASSVGRAAGELFF,TGTGCCAGCAGTGTCGGCAGGGCGGCCGGGGAGCTGTTTTTT
NA,TRBJ1-5,NA,TRBV7-9,16,CASSLYGLSSNQPQHF,TGTGCCAGCAGCTTATATGGGCTGTCAAGCAATCAGCCCCAGCATTTT
TRBD1,TRBJ1-1,NA,TRBV20-1,13,CRIQGARRTEAFF,TGCAGAATACAGGGGGCCCGTCGAACTGAAGCTTTCTTT
NA,TRBJ1-5,NA,TRBV6-1,16,CASSSVIGRSNQPQHF,TGTGCCAGCAGCAGCGTAATAGGGAGAAGCAATCAGCCCCAGCATTTT
TRBD1,TRBJ1-1,NA,TRBV28,15,CASSVQGKMNTEAFF,TGTGCCAGCAGTGTACAGGGGAAGATGAACACTGAAGCTTTCTTT
NA,TRBJ1-5,NA,TRBV6-5,16,CASSYGRGSSNQPQHF,TGTGCCAGCAGTTACGGAAGGGGGTCAAGCAATCAGCCCCAGCATTTT
NA,TRBJ1-2,NA,TRBV6-1,15,CANSAEKWGEYGYTF,TGTGCCAACAGTGCCGAAAAATGGGGGGAGTATGGCTACACCTTC
NA,TRBJ1-2,NA,TRBV7-2,13,CASSLAGPYGYTF,TGTGCCAGCAGCTTAGCTGGGCCCTATGGCTACACCTTC